These 22 T cell receptor beta chains were all obtained from the same sample, sequenced in a study of T cells in localized non-small cell lung cancer. The data were produced by immunoSEQ multiplex PCR, yet TCRdb's version contains in-frame clones alone and is incomplete. In the table there are fewer than 2,500 clones, around 21% of which are singletons. This specimen consisted of normal lung tissue next to the tumor, obtained before any cancer treatment. The receptors come from a female donor at least 60 years old with stage I lung adenocarcinoma.

This clone has just a few counts. The rearrangement links TRBV23-1 to TRBJ1-3; 8 bases are a match to TRBD1. TRBV23-1 is an open reading frame whose function is uncertain. The V gene end was trimmed by 6 bases and the J gene end by 6 bases; junction bases not matched to a gene: 7. The CDR3 sequence is 14 residues long. In DNA, the CDR3 is TGCGCCAGCAGCCAGAACAGGGGGGAAAACACCATATATTTT. Amino acid sequence: CASSQNRGENTIYF.

Of note for this clone: A read error may account for a junction end that differs from germline. This chain joins TRBV10-2 and TRBJ2-5, with no clear D. The CDR3 has 13 amino acids. CDR1 and CDR2 (germline): WSHSY, SAAADI. CDR3 loop: CAISARDQETQYF. Written as DNA, the CDR3 is TGCGCCATCAGTGCCCGGGACCAAGAGACCCAGTACTTC.

The chain links TRBV5-3 to TRBJ1-5, with TRBD1 identical over 8 bases. TRBV5-3 belongs to the ORF category, with a function that is uncertain. The CDR3 has 19 residues. Losses at the gene ends were 0 bases for V and 2 bases for J; bases not matched to a gene: 13. Here the CDR3 DNA reads TGTGCCAGAAGCTTGGTTATGGGACAGGTCGATAGAGGCAATCAGCCCCAGCATTTT. It specifies CARSLVMGQVDRGNQPQHF.

This sequence joins TRBV30 and TRBJ2-7; the D gene is possibly TRBD2 (5 bases). The length of the CDR3 is 15 residues. Looked up from germline, CDR1 is GTSNPN and CDR2 is SVGIG (reference sequence). The V end was cut by 2 bases, the J end by 3 bases, with 17 bases between. CDR3 sequence (DNA): TGTGCCTGGAGTCTGCGAGGGCCGATCCTCTACGAGCAGTACTTC. This encodes CAWSLRGPILYEQYF.

This clone was found a few times. The V call is TRBV14, the J call TRBJ2-1; TRBD2 matches 9 bases. Germline V lookup: CDR1 SGHDN, CDR2 FVKESK. The junction had 14 bases not matched to a gene; V was cut back by 4 bases and J by 7 bases. CDR3 length: 17 amino acids. In DNA, the CDR3 is TGTGCCAGCAGCCGCTTGGGAGGGCTAGCGGGATTAAATGAGCAGTTCTTC. Encoded protein: CASSRLGGLAGLNEQFF. Together with reference TRBV14 and TRBJ2-1, the CDR3 gives the full variable domain: EAGVTQFPSHSVIEKGQTVTLRCDPISGHDNLYWYRRVMGKEIKFLLHFVKESKQDESGMPNNRFLAERTGGTYSTLKVQPAELEDSGVYFCASSRLGGLAGLNEQFFGPGTRLTVL.

The V and J genes are TRBV12-5 and TRBJ2-5; no firm D call. This CDR3 spans 13 amino acids. The V gene lost 2 bases and the J gene lost 5 bases, with 9 bases spanning the gap. Germline lookup yields CDR1 LGHNT and CDR2 FRNRAP. CDR3 in DNA: TGTGCTAGTGGTTTGACCCCGGGCGAGACCCAGTACTTC. As protein: CASGLTPGETQYF. The whole variable domain, remainder taken from reference TRBV12-5 and TRBJ2-5, is DARVTQTPRHKVTEMGQEVTMRCQPILGHNTVFWYRQTMMQGLELLAYFRNRAPLDDSGMPKDRFSAEMPDATLATLKIQPSEPRDSAVYFCASGLTPGETQYFGPGTRLLVL.

The chain recombines TRBV6-8 with TRBJ2-7; possibly TRBD2 for D (6 bases). Per the germline V gene, CDR1 is MNHGY and CDR2 is SAAAGT. V was trimmed by 0 bases and J by 6 bases, leaving 9 bases between them. The CDR3 contains 13 residues. In DNA, the CDR3 is TGTGCCAGCAGTTACTCGCGGGAAACCGAGCAGTACTTC. Amino acids: CASSYSRETEQYF.

Relative to its sample, this clone is medium-sized. The chain uses TRBV11-3 and TRBJ1-2; no definite D call. The CDR3 runs to 14 residues. V was shortened by 6 bases and J by 1 base, with 12 bases between the two germline ends. Germline V CDR1 and CDR2: SGHNT, YENEEA. The CDR3 loop is CASRVKRFNYGYTF. The CDR3, as DNA: TGTGCCAGCAGAGTTAAAAGGTTTAACTATGGCTACACCTTC.

This clone is classed as large (0.1 to 1%). This sequence joins TRBV12-5 and TRBJ2-7; tentative D call: TRBD2 (5 bases). Germline lookup yields CDR1 LGHNT and CDR2 FRNRAP. The length of the CDR3 is 15 residues. The CDR3 region is CASAFSGAPLGEQYF. CDR3 coding DNA: TGTGCCAGCGCGTTCAGCGGTGCTCCTTTGGGCGAGCAGTACTTC.

The rearrangement uses TRBV19 and TRBJ2-7, with 9 bases that match TRBD1. V gave up 7 bases and J gave up 5 bases; unmatched junction bases: 12. The CDR3 is 15 amino acids. CDR1 LNHDA and CDR2 SQIVND come from the germline V gene (reference sequence). This CDR3 reads CASTRTGTGLNEQYF. Written as DNA, the CDR3 is TGTGCCAGTACCAGGACCGGGACAGGGCTAAACGAGCAGTACTTC.

A single count supports this clone. V gene TRBV5-1 combines with J gene TRBJ2-7, with 7 nucleotides matching TRBD2. CDR3 length equals 14 residues. Losses at the gene ends were 10 bases for V and 0 bases for J; bases not matched to a gene: 10. Germline CDR1 reads SGHRS; CDR2 reads YFSETQ. This chain's CDR3 is CASWEGGSSYEQYF. The CDR3, as DNA: TGCGCCTCTTGGGAAGGCGGGAGCTCCTACGAGCAGTACTTC.

The gene calls are TRBV4-1 and TRBJ2-7; D uncertain. With 1 base removed from V and 3 bases from J, the gap between germline ends came to 13 bases. Germline assignment: CDR1 MGHRA and CDR2 YSYEKL. The CDR3 extends over 15 amino acids. CDR3 sequence reads: CASSQGDSSGYEQYF. In nucleotides, the CDR3 is TGCGCCAGCAGCCAAGGAGACTCCTCCGGCTACGAGCAGTACTTC.

This clone was counted between two and nine times. The V gene is TRBV11-3, the J gene TRBJ2-5; tentatively, D is TRBD1 or TRBD2 (6 bases each). Germline V CDR1 and CDR2: SGHNT, YENEEA. The CDR3 covers 16 residues. V was shortened by 3 bases and J by 4 bases, with 18 bases between the two germline ends. CDR3: CASSLLGGGNPETQYF. The DNA for the CDR3 is TGTGCCAGCAGCTTGTTGGGGGGCGGGAATCCAGAGACCCAGTACTTC.

This chain connects TRBV10-2 to TRBJ2-1; TRBD2 might be the D (6 bases). There are 17 residues in the CDR3. Germline values: CDR1 WSHSY, CDR2 SAAADI. The ends were cut back, 0 bases at V and 3 bases at J, with 15 bases in the middle. CDR3 sequence (DNA): TGCGCCAGCAGTGAGTCTGTCGGGAGTATCTTCTACAATGAGCAGTTCTTC. Protein product: CASSESVGSIFYNEQFF.

This sequence joins TRBV11-3 and TRBJ1-2; 11 bases line up with TRBD1. The junction had 8 bases not matched to a gene; V was cut back by 5 bases and J by 6 bases. Germline CDR1 and CDR2: SGHNT and YENEEA. This CDR3 region has 15 residues. The CDR3 DNA reads as TGTGCCAGCAGCCCCAGGACAGGGGGCGAGGATGGCTACACCTTC. Translation gives CASSPRTGGEDGYTF.

The DNA of the CDR3 is TGCAGCGTTACAGGGGGTGTTGAGCGGTCCTACGAGCAGTACTTC. Translated: CSVTGGVERSYEQYF. The chain carries TRBV29-1 and TRBJ2-7; 8 bases map to TRBD1. Germline V gene lookup returns CDR1 SQVTM and CDR2 ANQGSEA. CDR3 size: 15 residues. The V segment lost 5 bases and the J segment 1 base; nucleotides outside the gene matches: 10.

The chain combines TRBV11-3 with TRBJ2-1, with 9 bases matching TRBD1. Germline values: CDR1 SGHNT, CDR2 YENEEA. J gave up 7 bases and V 1 base, and 5 bases lay outside the gene matches. This CDR3 is 15 amino acids long. DNA of the CDR3: TGTGCCAGCAGCTTAGGGGGACAGGGAAGGAATGAGCAGTTCTTC. Protein sequence: CASSLGGQGRNEQFF.

This clone was counted between two and nine times. J is TRBJ1-1 and V is TRBV30, with 7 bases that match TRBD1. The CDR3 has 16 amino acids. CDR1 is GTSNPN, CDR2 SVGIG, per germline (reference sequence). V lost 8 bases, J lost 0 bases, and 15 bases stayed unmatched. The CDR3 nucleotides read TGTGCCGCGCAGGGGGGCGTTGAGTCCATGAACACTGAAGCTTTCTTT. This translates into CAAQGGVESMNTEAFF.

The CDR3 here is CAWSGEVIYSGNTIYF. CDR3 nucleotides: TGTGCCTGGAGTGGGGAGGTGATATACTCTGGAAACACCATATATTTT. The genes are TRBV30 and TRBJ1-3; D remains ambiguous. The ends were cut back, 1 base at V and 0 bases at J, with 13 bases in the middle. CDR3 length equals 16 residues. CDR1 and CDR2 from the germline V gene are GTSNPN and SVGIG (reference sequence).

CDR3 amino acids: CASSLPSSSYEQYF. The CDR3 region has the DNA TGCGCCAGCAGCTTGCCCTCAAGCTCCTACGAGCAGTACTTC. The chain recombines TRBV5-1 with TRBJ2-7; the D is unclear. This CDR3 spans 14 amino acids. Trimming left V 1 base short and J 0 bases short, with 8 bases between. CDR1 is SGHRS, CDR2 YFSETQ, per germline. Full variable domain (missing parts from reference TRBV5-1 and TRBJ2-7): KAGVTQTPRYLIKTRGQQVTLSCSPISGHRSVSWYQQTPGQGLQFLFEYFSETQRNKGNFPGRFSGRQFSNSRSEMNVSTLELGDSALYLCASSLPSSSYEQYFGPGTRLTVT.

The chain uses TRBV30 and TRBJ2-1; perhaps TRBD2 as D (7 bases). CDR1 GTSNPN and CDR2 SVGIG come from the germline V gene (reference sequence). V dropped 0 bases and J dropped 7 bases, with 19 bases sitting between them. The CDR3 is 16 residues long. This CDR3 reads CAWSVQTRGTINEQFF. CDR3 coding DNA: TGTGCCTGGAGTGTACAGACAAGGGGGACTATTAATGAGCAGTTCTTC.

This clone has a single count. The chain links TRBV19 to TRBJ2-5; D possibly corresponds to TRBD2 (5 bases). Between the trimmed V and J ends, which lost 1 base and 7 bases, there was a span of 10 bases. The CDR3 contains 13 residues. Germline values: CDR1 LNHDA, CDR2 SQIVND (reference sequence). CDR3 sequence: CASSIGGEGTQYF. CDR3 bases: TGTGCCAGTAGTATAGGCGGCGAGGGGACCCAGTACTTC.